This TCR beta chain stems from a study of beta chain features in type 1 diabetes. Study outcomes and limitations: Significant though moderate, a shortening of TCRB CDR3s appeared in all four CD4+ subsets of Type 1 diabetes patients. PCR might favor shorter templates, equally in patients and controls. At VDJ recombination sites, type 1 diabetes patients had fewer insertions and more deleted nucleotides.

Expressed TCRB transcripts were sequenced after all isolated RNA was converted to cDNA. TCRdb's copy holds only in-frame clones and misses some; the assay was immunoSEQ multiplex PCR. This sample has roughly 250,000 clones, with more than 65% found just once. Note on this clone: Antigen specificity is unknown.

CD4+ naive, central memory, regulatory and stem cell-like memory cells were sorted via CD45RO/CCR7/CD25/CD127/CD95/CD27. The CDR3 is 14 amino acids. Germline CDR1 SGHAT, CDR2 FQNNGV. V lost 1 base to trimming and J lost 2 bases, with 8 bases between them. Sample: naive CD4+ T cells from blood. V gene TRBV11-2 combines with J gene TRBJ2-5; TRBD1 might be the D (5 bases). This receptor was taken from a man aged 25-45 years in good health. CDR3 sequence: CASSLGGPQETQYF. CDR3 coding DNA: TGTGCCAGCAGCTTAGGGGGCCCGCAAGAGACCCAGTACTTC.